This T cell receptor (beta chain) was identified during a study of technical replicates of blood from a few donors. V dropped 4 bases and J dropped 9; count of bases not matched to a gene: 15. Germline assignment: CDR1 SGHVS and CDR2 FQNEAQ. The CDR3 sequence is 18 residues long. Measured with immunoSEQ multiplex PCR; TCRdb has only the in-frame clones, and not every one. The table records fewer than 85,000 clones, 90% of them present only once. The sequencing input was PBMCs. The sequence was collected from a human donor in good health. Some clones in this sample may be carry-over from other donors' samples. This rearrangement joins TRBV7-8 to TRBJ2-1; 13 bases agree with TRBD2. CDR3 residues: CASSSYTSTSGGAGEQFF. The CDR3 DNA follows: TGTGCCAGCAGCTCCTACACCTCCACTAGCGGGGGGGCCGGTGAGCAGTTCTTC.